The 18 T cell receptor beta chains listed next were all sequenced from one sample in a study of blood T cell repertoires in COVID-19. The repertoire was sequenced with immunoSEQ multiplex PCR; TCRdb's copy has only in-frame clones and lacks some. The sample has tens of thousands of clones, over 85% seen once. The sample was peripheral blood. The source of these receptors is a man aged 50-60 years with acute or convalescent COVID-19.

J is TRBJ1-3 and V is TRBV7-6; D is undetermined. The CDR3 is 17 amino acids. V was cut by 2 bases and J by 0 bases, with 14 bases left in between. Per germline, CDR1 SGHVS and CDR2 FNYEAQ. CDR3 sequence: CASSLHGGRNSGNTIYF. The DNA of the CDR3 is TGTGCCAGCAGCTTACATGGAGGGCGAAACTCTGGAAACACCATATATTTT. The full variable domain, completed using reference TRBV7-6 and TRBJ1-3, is GAGVSQSPRYKVTKRGQDVALRCDPISGHVSLYWYRQALGQGPEFLTYFNYEAQQDKSGLPNDRFSAERPEGSISTLTIQRTEQRDSAMYRCASSLHGGRNSGNTIYFGEGSWLTVV.

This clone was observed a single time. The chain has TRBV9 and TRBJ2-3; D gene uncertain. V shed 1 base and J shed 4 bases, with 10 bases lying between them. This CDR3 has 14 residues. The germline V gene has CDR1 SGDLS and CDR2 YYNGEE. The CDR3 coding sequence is TGTGCCAGCAGCGTATCTGAGAACCCAGATACGCAGTATTTT. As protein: CASSVSENPDTQYF.

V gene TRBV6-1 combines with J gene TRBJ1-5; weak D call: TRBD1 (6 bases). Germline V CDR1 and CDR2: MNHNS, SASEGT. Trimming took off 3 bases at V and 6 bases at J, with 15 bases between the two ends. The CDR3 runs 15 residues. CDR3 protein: CASSDLGQIGQPQHF. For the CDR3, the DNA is TGTGCCAGCAGTGACCTTGGACAGATAGGTCAGCCCCAGCATTTT.

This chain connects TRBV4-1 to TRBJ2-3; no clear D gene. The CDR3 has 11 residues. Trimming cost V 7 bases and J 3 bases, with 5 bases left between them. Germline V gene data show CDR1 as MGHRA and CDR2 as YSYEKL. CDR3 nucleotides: TGCGCCAGCACCCTGACAGATACGCAGTATTTT. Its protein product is CASTLTDTQYF.

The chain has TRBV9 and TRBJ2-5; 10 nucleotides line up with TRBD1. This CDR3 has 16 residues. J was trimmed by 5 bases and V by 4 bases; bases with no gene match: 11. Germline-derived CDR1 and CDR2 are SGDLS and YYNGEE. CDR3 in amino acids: CASSLWGQGTLETQYF. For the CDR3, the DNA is TGTGCCAGCAGCTTATGGGGACAGGGGACTTTGGAGACCCAGTACTTC.

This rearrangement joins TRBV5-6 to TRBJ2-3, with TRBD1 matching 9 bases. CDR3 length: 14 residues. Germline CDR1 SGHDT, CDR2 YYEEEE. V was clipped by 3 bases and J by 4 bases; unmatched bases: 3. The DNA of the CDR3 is TGTGCCAGCAGCTGGGGGACAGGGCCAGATACGCAGTATTTT. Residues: CASSWGTGPDTQYF.

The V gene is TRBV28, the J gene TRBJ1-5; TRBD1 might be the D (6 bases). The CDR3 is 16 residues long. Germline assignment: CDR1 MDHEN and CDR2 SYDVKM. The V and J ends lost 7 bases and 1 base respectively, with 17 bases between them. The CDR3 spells CASTSGGGGSNQPQHF. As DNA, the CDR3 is TGTGCCAGCACCTCAGGAGGGGGAGGGAGCAATCAGCCCCAGCATTTT.

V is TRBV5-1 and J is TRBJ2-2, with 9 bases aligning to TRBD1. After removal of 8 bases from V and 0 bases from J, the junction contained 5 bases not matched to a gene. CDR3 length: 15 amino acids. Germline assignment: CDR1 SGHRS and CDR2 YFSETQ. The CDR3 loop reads CASEGTGSNTGELFF. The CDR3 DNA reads TGCGCCAGTGAGGGGACAGGGTCGAACACCGGGGAGCTGTTTTTT. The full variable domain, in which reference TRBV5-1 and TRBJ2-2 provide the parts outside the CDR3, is KAGVTQTPRYLIKTRGQQVTLSCSPISGHRSVSWYQQTPGQGLQFLFEYFSETQRNKGNFPGRFSGRQFSNSRSEMNVSTLELGDSALYLCASEGTGSNTGELFFGEGSRLTVL.

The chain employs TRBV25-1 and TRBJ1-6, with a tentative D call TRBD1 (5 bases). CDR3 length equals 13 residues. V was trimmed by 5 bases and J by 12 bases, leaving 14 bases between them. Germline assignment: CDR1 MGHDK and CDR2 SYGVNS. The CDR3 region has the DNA TGTGCCAGCAGTCAGGGTTTCTCGGGACCCCTCCACTTT. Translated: CASSQGFSGPLHF.

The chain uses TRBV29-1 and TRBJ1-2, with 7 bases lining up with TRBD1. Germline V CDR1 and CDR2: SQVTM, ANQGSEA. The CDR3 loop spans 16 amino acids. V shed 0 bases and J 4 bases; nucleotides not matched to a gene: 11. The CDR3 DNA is TGCAGCGTTGAAGACGGAAACGCCGGGACAGCCTATGGCTACACCTTC. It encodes CSVEDGNAGTAYGYTF.

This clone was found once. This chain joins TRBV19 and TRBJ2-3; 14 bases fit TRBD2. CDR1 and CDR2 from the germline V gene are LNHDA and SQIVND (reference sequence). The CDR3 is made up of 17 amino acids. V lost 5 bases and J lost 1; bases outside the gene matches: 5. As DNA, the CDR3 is TGTGCCAGTAGTTTGGGACTAGCGGGAGCCGGCACAGATACGCAGTATTTT. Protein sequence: CASSLGLAGAGTDTQYF.

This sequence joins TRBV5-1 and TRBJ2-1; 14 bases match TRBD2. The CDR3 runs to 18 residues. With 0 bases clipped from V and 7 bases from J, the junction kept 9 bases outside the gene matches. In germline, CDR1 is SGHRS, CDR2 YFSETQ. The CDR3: CASSLAPTSGRAGNEQFF. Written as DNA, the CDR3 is TGCGCCAGCAGCTTGGCGCCGACTAGCGGGAGGGCCGGTAATGAGCAGTTCTTC. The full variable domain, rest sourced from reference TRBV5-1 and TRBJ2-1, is KAGVTQTPRYLIKTRGQQVTLSCSPISGHRSVSWYQQTPGQGLQFLFEYFSETQRNKGNFPGRFSGRQFSNSRSEMNVSTLELGDSALYLCASSLAPTSGRAGNEQFFGPGTRLTVL.

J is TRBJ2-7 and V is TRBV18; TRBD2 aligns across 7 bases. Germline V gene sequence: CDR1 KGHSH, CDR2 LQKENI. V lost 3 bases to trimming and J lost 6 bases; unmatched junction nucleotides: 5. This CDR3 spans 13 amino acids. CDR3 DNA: TGTGCCAGCTCACCGGGGGGGATTGGCGAGCAGTACGTC. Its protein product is CASSPGGIGEQYV.

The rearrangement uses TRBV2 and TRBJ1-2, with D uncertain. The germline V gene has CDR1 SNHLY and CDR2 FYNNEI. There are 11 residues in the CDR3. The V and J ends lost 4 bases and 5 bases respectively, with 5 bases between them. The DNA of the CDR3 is TGTGCCAGCAGTGTTGAGTATGGCTACACCTTC. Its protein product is CASSVEYGYTF.

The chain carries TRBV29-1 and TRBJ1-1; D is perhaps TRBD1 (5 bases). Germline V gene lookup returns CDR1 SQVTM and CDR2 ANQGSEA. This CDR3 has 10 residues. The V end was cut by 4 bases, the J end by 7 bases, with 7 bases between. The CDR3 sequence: CSVAGVEAFF. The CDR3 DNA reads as TGCAGCGTTGCGGGGGTTGAAGCTTTCTTT.

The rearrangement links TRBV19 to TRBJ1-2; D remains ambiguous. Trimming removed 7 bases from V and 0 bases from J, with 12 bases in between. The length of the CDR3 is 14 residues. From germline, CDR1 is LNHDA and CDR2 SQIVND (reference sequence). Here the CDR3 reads CASTTSGSNYGYTF. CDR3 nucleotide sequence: TGTGCCAGTACTACGTCAGGATCTAACTATGGCTACACCTTC.

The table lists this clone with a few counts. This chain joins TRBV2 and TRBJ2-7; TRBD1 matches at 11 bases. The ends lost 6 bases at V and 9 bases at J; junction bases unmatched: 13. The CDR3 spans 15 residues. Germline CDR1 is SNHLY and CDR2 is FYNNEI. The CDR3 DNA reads TGTGCCAGCAGATGGACAGGGGGCTACCCTGAGGGGCAGTACGTC. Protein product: CASRWTGGYPEGQYV.

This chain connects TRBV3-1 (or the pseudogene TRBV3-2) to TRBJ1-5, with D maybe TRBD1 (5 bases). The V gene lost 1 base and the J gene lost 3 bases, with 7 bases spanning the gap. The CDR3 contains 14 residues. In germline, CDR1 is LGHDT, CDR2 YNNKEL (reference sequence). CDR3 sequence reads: CASSQGTLNQPQHF. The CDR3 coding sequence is TGTGCCAGCAGCCAAGGGACACTCAATCAGCCCCAGCATTTT.